The source of this T cell receptor beta chain is a study of CD8 T cells in ankylosing spondylitis. Study-wide findings and caveats: Reports say disease-linked clones showed up significantly more in matched ankylosing spondylitis synovial fluid.

TCRdb analysed the 5' RACE reads with MiXCR anew, one entry per CDR3 protein. The sample lists 300,000 to 350,000 distinct CDR3 sequences, around 21% occurring once. Of note for this clonotype: The target antigen is unknown.

Germline V gives CDR1 KGHSH, CDR2 LQKENI. Trimming shortened V by 5 bases and J by 2 bases, and 13 bases separated the two germline ends. This CDR3 spans 15 amino acids. This chain connects TRBV18 to TRBJ2-1; either TRBD1 or TRBD2 may supply D (5 bases each). The sample taken for sequencing was blood, either unsorted or a sorted T cell fraction (not recorded which). The source is a female donor with ankylosing spondylitis or in good health (not recorded which). CDR3 DNA: TGTGCCAGCTCATCGGACCGGGGCACCTACAATGAGCAGTTCTTC. Translation gives CASSSDRGTYNEQFF.